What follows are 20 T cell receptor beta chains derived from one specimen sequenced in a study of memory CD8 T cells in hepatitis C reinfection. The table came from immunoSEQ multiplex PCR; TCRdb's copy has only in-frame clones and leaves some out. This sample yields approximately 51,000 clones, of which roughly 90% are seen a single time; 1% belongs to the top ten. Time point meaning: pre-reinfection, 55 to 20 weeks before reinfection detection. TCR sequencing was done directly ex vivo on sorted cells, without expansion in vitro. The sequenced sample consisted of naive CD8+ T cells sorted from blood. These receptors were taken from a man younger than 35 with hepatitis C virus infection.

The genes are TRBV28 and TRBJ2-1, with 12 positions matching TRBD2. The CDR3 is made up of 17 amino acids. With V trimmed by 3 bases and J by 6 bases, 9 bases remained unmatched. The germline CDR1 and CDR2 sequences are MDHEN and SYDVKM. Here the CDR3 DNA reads TGTGCCAGCAGTTTCGGACTAGCGGGACCTCGACCCAATGAGCAGTTCTTC. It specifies CASSFGLAGPRPNEQFF.

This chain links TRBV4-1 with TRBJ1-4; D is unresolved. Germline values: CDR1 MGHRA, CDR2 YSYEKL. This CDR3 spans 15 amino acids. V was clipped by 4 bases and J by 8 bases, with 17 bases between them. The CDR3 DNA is TGCGCCAGCAGCCCCCTCCCGGGGATGTCGGAAAAACTGTTTTTT. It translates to CASSPLPGMSEKLFF.

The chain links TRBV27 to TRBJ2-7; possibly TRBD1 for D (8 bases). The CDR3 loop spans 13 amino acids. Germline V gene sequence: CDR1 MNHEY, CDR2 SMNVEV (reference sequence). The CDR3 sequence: CASSWSAGQAVIV. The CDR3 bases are TGTGCCAGCAGTTGGTCAGCGGGACAGGCGGTTATAGTC.

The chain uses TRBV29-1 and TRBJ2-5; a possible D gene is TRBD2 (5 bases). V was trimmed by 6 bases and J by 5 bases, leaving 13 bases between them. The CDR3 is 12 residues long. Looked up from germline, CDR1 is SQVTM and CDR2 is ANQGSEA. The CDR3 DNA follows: TGCAGCGTCGGAAAGGGCGGGGAGACCCAGTACTTC. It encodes CSVGKGGETQYF.

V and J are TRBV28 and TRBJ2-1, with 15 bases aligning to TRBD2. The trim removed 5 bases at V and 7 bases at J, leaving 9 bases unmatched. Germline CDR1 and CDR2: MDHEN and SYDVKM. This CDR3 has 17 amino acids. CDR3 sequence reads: CASSPRSGTSGRNEQFF. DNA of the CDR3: TGTGCCAGCAGTCCAAGGTCCGGGACTAGCGGGAGGAATGAGCAGTTCTTC.

In nucleotides, the CDR3 is TGTGCCAGTAGTATAGTTGGAGAGCAAGAGACCCAGTACTTC. Encoded protein: CASSIVGEQETQYF. This rearrangement joins TRBV19 to TRBJ2-5; D gene ambiguous. The CDR3 has 14 residues. The germline CDR1 and CDR2 sequences are LNHDA and SQIVND (reference sequence). Deletions cut 1 base from V and 2 bases from J, with 8 bases between.

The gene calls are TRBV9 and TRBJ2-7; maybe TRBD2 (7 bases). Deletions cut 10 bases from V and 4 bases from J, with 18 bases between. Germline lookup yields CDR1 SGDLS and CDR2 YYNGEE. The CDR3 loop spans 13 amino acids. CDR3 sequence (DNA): TGTGCCGGCTGGGGGGGGCCCCAATACGAGCAGTACGTC. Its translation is CAGWGGPQYEQYV.

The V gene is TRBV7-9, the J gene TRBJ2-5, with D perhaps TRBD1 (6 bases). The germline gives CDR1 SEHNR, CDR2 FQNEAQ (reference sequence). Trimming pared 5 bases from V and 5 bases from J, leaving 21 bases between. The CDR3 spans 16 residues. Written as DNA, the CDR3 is TGTGCCAGCAGCCTCCTTGAGGGCAGGGGCCGGGAGACCCAGTACTTC. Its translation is CASSLLEGRGRETQYF.

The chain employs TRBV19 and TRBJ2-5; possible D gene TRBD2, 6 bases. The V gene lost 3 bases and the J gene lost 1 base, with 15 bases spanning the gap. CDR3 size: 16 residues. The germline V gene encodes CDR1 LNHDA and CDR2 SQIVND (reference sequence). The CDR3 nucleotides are TGTGCCAGTAGTATTTGGGGGGACGAGGTCCAAGAGACCCAGTACTTC. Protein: CASSIWGDEVQETQYF. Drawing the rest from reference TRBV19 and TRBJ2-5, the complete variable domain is DGGITQSPKYLFRKEGQNVTLSCEQNLNHDAMYWYRQDPGQGLRLIYYSQIVNDFQKGDIAEGYSVSREKKESFPLTVTSAQKNPTAFYLCASSIWGDEVQETQYFGPGTRLLVL.

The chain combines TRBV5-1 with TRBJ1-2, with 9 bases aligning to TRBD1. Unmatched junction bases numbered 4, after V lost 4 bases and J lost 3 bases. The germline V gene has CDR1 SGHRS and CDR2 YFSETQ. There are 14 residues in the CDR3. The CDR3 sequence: CASSETGGDYGYTF. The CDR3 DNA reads TGCGCCAGCAGCGAAACAGGGGGCGACTATGGCTACACCTTC.

The CDR3 protein is CSLVLASYNEQFF. CDR3 nucleotides: TGCAGCCTGGTGCTAGCCTCCTACAATGAGCAGTTCTTC. The rearrangement uses TRBV29-1 and TRBJ2-1; D is perhaps TRBD2 (5 bases). Germline V gives CDR1 SQVTM, CDR2 ANQGSEA. V was clipped by 8 bases and J by 0 bases, with 11 bases between them. The length of the CDR3 is 13 residues.

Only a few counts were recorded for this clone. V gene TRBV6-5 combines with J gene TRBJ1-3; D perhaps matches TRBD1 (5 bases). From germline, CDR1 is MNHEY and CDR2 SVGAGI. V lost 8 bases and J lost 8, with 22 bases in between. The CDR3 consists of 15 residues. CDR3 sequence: CASALGGGTGDTIYF. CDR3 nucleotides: TGTGCCAGCGCCCTTGGGGGTGGCACGGGGGACACCATATATTTT.

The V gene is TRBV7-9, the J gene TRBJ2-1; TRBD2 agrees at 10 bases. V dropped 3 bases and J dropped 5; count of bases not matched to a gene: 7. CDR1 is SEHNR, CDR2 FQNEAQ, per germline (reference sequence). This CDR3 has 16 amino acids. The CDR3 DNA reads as TGTGCCAGCAGCTTTAGAGCGGGGGGGCGCGACAATGAGCAGTTCTTC. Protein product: CASSFRAGGRDNEQFF.

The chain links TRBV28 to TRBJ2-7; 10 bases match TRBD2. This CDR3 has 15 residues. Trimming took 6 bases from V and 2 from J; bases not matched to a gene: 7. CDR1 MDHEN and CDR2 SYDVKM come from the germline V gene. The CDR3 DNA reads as TGTGCCAGCAGCCTAGCGGGAGACCTTCCCTACGAGCAGTACTTC. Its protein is CASSLAGDLPYEQYF.

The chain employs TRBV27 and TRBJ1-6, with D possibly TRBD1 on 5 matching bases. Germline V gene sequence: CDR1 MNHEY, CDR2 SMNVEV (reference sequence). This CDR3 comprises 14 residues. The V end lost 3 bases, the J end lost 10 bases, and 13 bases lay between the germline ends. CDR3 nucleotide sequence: TGTGCCAGCAGTTTCGGGGGAATAGGCTCACCCCTCCACTTT. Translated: CASSFGGIGSPLHF.

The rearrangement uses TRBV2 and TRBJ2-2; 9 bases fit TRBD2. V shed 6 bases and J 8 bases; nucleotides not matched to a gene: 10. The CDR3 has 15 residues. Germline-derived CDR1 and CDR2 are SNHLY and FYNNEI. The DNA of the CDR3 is TGTGCCAGCAGCACGGCGGGGACTAGCCCGGGGGAGCTGTTTTTT. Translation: CASSTAGTSPGELFF.

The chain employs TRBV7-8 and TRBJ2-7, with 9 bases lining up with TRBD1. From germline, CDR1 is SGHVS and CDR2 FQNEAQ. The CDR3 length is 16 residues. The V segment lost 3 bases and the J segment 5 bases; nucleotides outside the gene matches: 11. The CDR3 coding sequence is TGTGCCAGCAGCTTTAAGCCCGGGACAGGGTCCCACGAGCAGTACTTC. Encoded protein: CASSFKPGTGSHEQYF.

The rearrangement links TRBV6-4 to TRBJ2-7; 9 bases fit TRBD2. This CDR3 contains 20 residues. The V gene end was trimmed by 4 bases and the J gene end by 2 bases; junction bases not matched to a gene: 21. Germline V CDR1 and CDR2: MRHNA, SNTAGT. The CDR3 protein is CASSGGGGGRPPLAAYEQYF. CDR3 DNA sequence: TGTGCCAGCAGTGGCGGGGGGGGCGGGAGGCCCCCTTTGGCAGCCTACGAGCAGTACTTC.

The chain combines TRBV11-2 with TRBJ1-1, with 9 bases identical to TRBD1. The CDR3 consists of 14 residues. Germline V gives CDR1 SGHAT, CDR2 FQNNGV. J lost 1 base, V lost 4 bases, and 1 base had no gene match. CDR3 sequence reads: CASSSTGGNTEAFF. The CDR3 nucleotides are TGTGCCAGCAGCTCGACAGGGGGGAACACTGAAGCTTTCTTT.

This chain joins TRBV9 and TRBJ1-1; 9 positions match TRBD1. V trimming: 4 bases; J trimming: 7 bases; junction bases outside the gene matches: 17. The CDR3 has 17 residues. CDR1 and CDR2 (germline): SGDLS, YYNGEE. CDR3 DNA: TGTGCCAGCAGCCCCACAATAAAAATGACAGGGGGAGGTGAAGCTTTCTTT. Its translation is CASSPTIKMTGGGEAFF. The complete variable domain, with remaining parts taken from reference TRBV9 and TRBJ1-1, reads DSGVTQTPKHLITATGQRVTLRCSPRSGDLSVYWYQQSLDQGLQFLIQYYNGEERAKGNILERFSAQQFPDLHSELNLSSLELGDSALYFCASSPTIKMTGGGEAFFGQGTRLTVV.